This TCR beta chain appears in the sequencing data of a study of early T cells in non-severe SARS-CoV-2 infection. V gave up 0 bases and J gave up 5 bases, with 13 bases separating them. This CDR3 is built from 14 residues. Germline assignment: CDR1 DFQATT and CDR2 SNEGSKA (reference sequence). TCRdb itself ran the 5' RACE reads through MiXCR, one entry per CDR3 protein. The profile covers 25,000 to 35,000 distinct CDR3 sequences, with 6% to 7% appearing a single time and less than 3% taken by the ten largest. The clonotype was recovered from an adult who was a healthcare worker with PCR-confirmed SARS-CoV-2 infection or an uninfected control (not recorded which). Sequencing was carried out using whole blood. V and J are TRBV20-1 and TRBJ1-1; a possible D gene is TRBD1 (6 bases). CDR3 DNA: TGCAGTGCTAGAGATGCACAGGGCGGGACTGAAGCTTTCTTT. It is translated as CSARDAQGGTEAFF.